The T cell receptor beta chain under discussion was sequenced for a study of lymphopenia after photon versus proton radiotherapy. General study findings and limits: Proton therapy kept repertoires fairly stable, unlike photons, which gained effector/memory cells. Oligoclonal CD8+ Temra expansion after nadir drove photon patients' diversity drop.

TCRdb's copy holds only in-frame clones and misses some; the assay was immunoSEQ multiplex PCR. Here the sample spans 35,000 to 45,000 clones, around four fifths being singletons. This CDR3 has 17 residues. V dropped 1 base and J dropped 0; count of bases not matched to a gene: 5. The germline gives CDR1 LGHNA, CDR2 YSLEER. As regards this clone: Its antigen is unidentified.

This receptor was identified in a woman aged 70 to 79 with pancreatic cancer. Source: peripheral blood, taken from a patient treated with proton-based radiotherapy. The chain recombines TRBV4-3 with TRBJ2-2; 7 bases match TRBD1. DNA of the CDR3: TGCGCCAGCAGCCAAGGATCAGGGGGACCGAACACCGGGGAGCTGTTTTTT. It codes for CASSQGSGGPNTGELFF.